The entry that follows covers one T cell receptor beta chain sequence. The source of the sample is a study of blood T cell repertoires in COVID-19. Libraries were prepared by immunoSEQ multiplex PCR; TCRdb keeps only in-frame clonotypes and omits some of them. The data contain more than 15,000 clones, approximately 91% of them singletons. The length of the CDR3 is 12 residues. Germline V gives CDR1 MNHEY, CDR2 SVGAGI. Trimming left V 2 bases short and J 6 bases short, with 6 bases between. The source material was peripheral blood. The sequence came from a man in his forties with active COVID-19. The gene calls are TRBV6-5 and TRBJ2-3; D is uncertain. The CDR3 is CASSYPGDTQYF. The CDR3 DNA is TGTGCCAGCAGTTACCCCGGGGATACGCAGTATTTT.